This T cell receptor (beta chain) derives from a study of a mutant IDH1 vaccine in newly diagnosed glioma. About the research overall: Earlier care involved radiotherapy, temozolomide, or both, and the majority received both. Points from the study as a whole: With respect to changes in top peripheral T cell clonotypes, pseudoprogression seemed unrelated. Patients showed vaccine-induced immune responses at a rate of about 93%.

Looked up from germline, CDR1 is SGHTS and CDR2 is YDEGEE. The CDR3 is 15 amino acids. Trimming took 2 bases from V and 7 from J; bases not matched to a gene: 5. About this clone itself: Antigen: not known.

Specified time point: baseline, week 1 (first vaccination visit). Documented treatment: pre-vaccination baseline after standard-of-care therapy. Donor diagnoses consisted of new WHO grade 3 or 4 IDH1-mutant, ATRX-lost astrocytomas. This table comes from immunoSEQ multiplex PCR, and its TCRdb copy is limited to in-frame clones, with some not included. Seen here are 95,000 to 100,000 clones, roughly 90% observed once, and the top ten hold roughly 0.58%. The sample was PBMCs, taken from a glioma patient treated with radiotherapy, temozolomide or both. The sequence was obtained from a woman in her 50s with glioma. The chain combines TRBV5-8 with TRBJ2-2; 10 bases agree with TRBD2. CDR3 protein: CASSFLAGEIGELFF. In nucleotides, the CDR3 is TGTGCCAGCAGCTTTCTAGCGGGAGAGATCGGGGAGCTGTTTTTT.